The 32 T cell receptor beta chains below were found in one sample sequenced in a study of T cells after yellow fever vaccination. TCRdb reprocessed the 5' RACE reads via MiXCR and lists one record per CDR3 protein. In the table there are 400,000 or so distinct CDR3 sequences, 6.2% of which are singletons. Here the sequenced sample was PBMCs, taken 5 days after the yellow fever booster vaccination. Receptors originate from a young man who received the YFV17D yellow fever vaccine.

Many counts were recorded for this clonotype. The V gene is TRBV7-2, the J gene TRBJ2-1; D ambiguous. Deletions cut 5 bases from V and 1 base from J, with 15 bases between. Per the germline V gene, CDR1 is SGHTA and CDR2 is FQGNSA. The CDR3 is 16 residues long. The CDR3 nucleotides read TGTGCCAGCAGCCCAAACACGGGTATTTCCTACAATGAGCAGTTCTTC. Protein product: CASSPNTGISYNEQFF.

This clonotype was observed a few times. The chain joins TRBV5-6 to TRBJ2-7; 11 bases are shared with TRBD2. This CDR3 contains 15 residues. Germline CDR1 is SGHDT and CDR2 is YYEEEE. Germline trimming cut 4 bases from V and 3 bases from J; bases unmatched to any gene: 6. Written as DNA, the CDR3 is TGTGCCAGCAGCATCGCCGGGACTAGCGGCTACGAGCAGTACTTC. It is translated as CASSIAGTSGYEQYF.

The CDR3 nucleotides read TGTGCCAGCAGCTTAGAACTGGCCTACGAGCAGTACTTC. It codes for CASSLELAYEQYF. The J gene is TRBJ2-7, the V gene TRBV7-6, with D hard to call. The CDR3 consists of 13 residues. The V gene's germline CDR1 is SGHVS and CDR2 FNYEAQ. Trimming shortened V by 1 base and J by 2 bases, and 6 bases separated the two germline ends.

The CDR3 DNA is TGCGCCAGCAGCTGGGACGGTGTGAACACTGAAGCTTTCTTT. It translates to CASSWDGVNTEAFF. The V call is TRBV5-1, the J call TRBJ1-1, with a weak D call TRBD1 (5 bases). The CDR3 runs to 14 residues. Germline V gene lookup returns CDR1 SGHRS and CDR2 YFSETQ. Trimming removed 3 bases at V and 0 bases at J, with 9 bases between.

J is TRBJ2-5 and V is TRBV20-1; D remains unclear. V was clipped by 0 bases and J by 1 base, with 9 bases between them. Germline V gene data show CDR1 as DFQATT and CDR2 as SNEGSKA (reference sequence). This CDR3 is built from 14 residues. CDR3 residues: CSARDLRFQETQYF. As DNA, the CDR3 is TGCAGTGCTAGAGATCTGCGGTTCCAAGAGACCCAGTACTTC.

This clonotype came up many times. One junction end does not reproduce the germline sequence, and a read error may be involved. The rearrangement joins TRBV7-2 to TRBJ2-1; 12 bases line up with TRBD2. In germline, CDR1 is SGHTA, CDR2 FQGNSA. The CDR3 runs to 11 residues. The CDR3: CASGRVYEQFF. Here the CDR3 DNA reads TGCGCTAGCGGGAGGGTATATGAGCAGTTCTTC.

This clonotype appeared a single time. A much larger clone differs from this one at a single base, so this may be a read error. Written as DNA, the CDR3 is TGTGCCAGCAGCTCCAGGGAGCGGTCTAGCACAGATACGCAGTATTTT. Translated, it gives CASSSRERSSTDTQYF. This chain joins TRBV7-9 and TRBJ2-3; D may correspond to TRBD1 or TRBD2 (5 bases each). The CDR3 totals 16 residues. The ends were cut back, 4 bases at V and 0 bases at J, with 14 bases in the middle. The germline gives CDR1 SEHNR, CDR2 FQNEAQ (reference sequence). Using reference TRBV7-9 and TRBJ2-3 for the parts outside the CDR3, the full variable domain is DTGVSQNPRHKITKRGQNVTFRCDPISEHNRLYWYRQTLGQGPEFLTYFQNEAQLEKSRLLSDRFSAERPKGSFSTLEIQRTEQGDSAMYLCASSSRERSSTDTQYFGPGTRLTVL.

At least ten counts were recorded for this clonotype. The chain uses TRBV7-2 and TRBJ2-1; D uncertain. CDR1 is SGHTA, CDR2 FQGNSA, per germline. The length of the CDR3 is 12 residues. The V and J ends lost 6 bases and 5 bases respectively, with 8 bases between them. CDR3 sequence (DNA): TGTGCCAGCAGTCTAATACACAATGAGCAGTTCTTC. This encodes CASSLIHNEQFF.

This clonotype was counted at least ten times. The V and J genes are TRBV5-1 and TRBJ1-2; D remains unclear. V lost 0 bases to trimming and J lost 6 bases, with 9 bases between them. Germline CDR1 reads SGHRS; CDR2 reads YFSETQ. The CDR3 is 13 residues long. In DNA form, the CDR3 reads TGCGCCAGCAGCTTGGTTCCCCGGGATGGCTACACCTTC. Protein product: CASSLVPRDGYTF.

The chain couples TRBV3-1 to TRBJ2-5; D is perhaps TRBD2 (6 bases). CDR1 is LGHDT and CDR2 is YNNKEL in the germline V gene (reference sequence). V lost 1 base to trimming and J lost 4 bases, with 13 bases between them. This CDR3 contains 15 residues. Here the CDR3 DNA reads TGTGCCAGCAGCCAAGGGACCATGGGAGGAGAGACCCAGTACTTC. It yields the protein CASSQGTMGGETQYF.

This clonotype was observed a handful of times. V and J are TRBV3-1 and TRBJ2-1; D unclear. Germline values: CDR1 LGHDT, CDR2 YNNKEL (reference sequence). V was shortened by 4 bases and J by 5 bases, with 9 bases between the two germline ends. This CDR3 comprises 13 residues. CDR3 region: CASSPGNHNEQFF. Written as DNA, the CDR3 is TGTGCCAGCAGCCCCGGAAACCACAATGAGCAGTTCTTC.

The sample holds a few counts of this clonotype. The rearrangement links TRBV20-1 to TRBJ1-2, with 9 bases fitting TRBD1. CDR3 size: 13 residues. V was pared by 3 bases and J by 5 bases, with 4 bases of the junction left unmatched. From germline, CDR1 is DFQATT and CDR2 SNEGSKA (reference sequence). CDR3 in amino acids: CSASDRGLYGYTF. Written as DNA, the CDR3 is TGCAGTGCTAGCGACAGGGGGTTATATGGCTACACCTTC.

The sample holds many counts of this clonotype. The V gene is TRBV3-1, the J gene TRBJ2-2; 11 nucleotides match TRBD2. The CDR3 spans 19 residues. V was pared by 3 bases and J by 1 base, with 10 bases of the junction left unmatched. Per germline, CDR1 LGHDT and CDR2 YNNKEL (reference sequence). The CDR3 reads CASSHQTSGAILNTGELFF. CDR3 nucleotides: TGTGCCAGCAGCCACCAGACTAGCGGGGCTATATTGAACACCGGGGAGCTGTTTTTT.

This chain links TRBV3-1 with TRBJ2-3; TRBD2 matches at 9 bases. Germline V gene data show CDR1 as LGHDT and CDR2 as YNNKEL (reference sequence). CDR3 length: 15 amino acids. V trimming: 5 bases; J trimming: 2 bases; junction bases outside the gene matches: 5. CDR3 in amino acids: CASSFPSGNTDTQYF. CDR3 DNA sequence: TGTGCCAGCAGCTTCCCTAGCGGGAACACAGATACGCAGTATTTT.

This clonotype was observed at least ten times. The genes are TRBV13 and TRBJ1-3; 10 nucleotides align to TRBD1. This CDR3 comprises 15 residues. Germline CDR1 and CDR2: PRHDT and FYEKMQ (reference sequence). Trimming cost V 8 bases and J 0 bases; bases outside gene matches: 4. The CDR3 DNA reads TGTGCCAGCGGGACAGGGGCGAACTCTGGAAACACCATATATTTT. Amino acids: CASGTGANSGNTIYF.

The table lists this clonotype with a few counts. The CDR3 region is CASRMAGTSGRAADTQYF. The CDR3 DNA sequence: TGTGCCAGCAGAATGGCAGGGACTAGCGGGAGGGCCGCAGATACGCAGTATTTT. The chain is built from TRBV5-4 and TRBJ2-3, with 16 bases identical to TRBD2. CDR3 length: 18 residues. CDR1 SGHNT and CDR2 YYREEE come from the germline V gene (reference sequence). Trimming removed 5 bases from V and 4 bases from J; junction bases left unmatched: 10.

For this clonotype: At one end, the junction sequence differs from germline, possibly due to a read error. V gene TRBV7-8 combines with J gene TRBJ1-1, with D hard to call. The germline V gene encodes CDR1 SGHVS and CDR2 FQNEAQ. This CDR3 contains 18 residues. CDR3: CASSFPKEWGSGHTEAFF. The CDR3 nucleotides read TGTGCCAGCAGCTTCCCGAAAGAATGGGGATCGGGCCACACTGAAGCCTTCTTT.

This clonotype was detected only a few times. V usage is TRBV2 and J usage is TRBJ2-2; 8 nucleotides line up with TRBD2. The CDR3 is made up of 14 amino acids. In germline, CDR1 is SNHLY, CDR2 FYNNEI. V trimming: 10 bases; J trimming: 6 bases; junction bases outside the gene matches: 10. The CDR3 protein is CANKRESTAGELFF. CDR3 coding DNA: TGTGCCAACAAGCGGGAGAGTACAGCCGGGGAGCTGTTTTTT.

This clonotype was counted only a few times. This sequence joins TRBV11-2 and TRBJ2-2, with 8 bases aligning to TRBD2. Germline CDR1 and CDR2: SGHAT and FQNNGV. Trimming removed 3 bases from V and 6 bases from J; junction bases left unmatched: 6. This CDR3 has 15 residues. CDR3 protein: CASSFVAGMAGELFF. The CDR3 DNA sequence: TGTGCCAGCAGCTTTGTAGCGGGAATGGCCGGGGAGCTGTTTTTT.

This clonotype was recorded at least ten times. The chain uses TRBV6-5 and TRBJ2-7; D is ambiguous. The V gene lost 4 bases and the J gene lost 4 bases, with 17 bases spanning the gap. The germline gives CDR1 MNHEY, CDR2 SVGAGI. This CDR3 has 15 residues. This CDR3 reads CASSSPSPDGYEQYF. The CDR3 nucleotides read TGTGCCAGCAGTTCCCCTTCCCCGGACGGGTACGAGCAGTACTTC.

In its sample, this clonotype was seen a few times. V is TRBV15 and J is TRBJ2-1; the D is unclear. The germline V gene encodes CDR1 LNHNV and CDR2 YYDKDF (reference sequence). V dropped 5 bases and J dropped 9 bases, with 17 bases sitting between them. CDR3 length: 14 amino acids. The CDR3 loop is CATSFTTRVAEQFF. Written as DNA, the CDR3 is TGTGCCACCAGCTTCACAACCCGCGTGGCTGAGCAGTTCTTC.

This clonotype showed up just a few times. The genes are TRBV7-2 and TRBJ2-3; D is undetermined. Per the germline V gene, CDR1 is SGHTA and CDR2 is FQGNSA. V gave up 3 bases and J gave up 6 bases, with 13 bases separating them. The CDR3 has 14 residues. CDR3 amino acids: CASSFGEAWDTQYF. Here the CDR3 DNA reads TGTGCCAGCAGCTTCGGAGAGGCATGGGATACGCAGTATTTT.

The rearrangement joins TRBV10-3 to TRBJ2-7, with 11 nucleotides matching TRBD2. Unmatched junction bases numbered 3, after V lost 3 bases and J lost 2 bases. Germline V CDR1 and CDR2: ENHRY, SYGVKD. This CDR3 has 15 residues. The CDR3 reads CAISDLAGGAYEQYF. The CDR3 DNA sequence: TGTGCCATCAGTGACCTAGCGGGAGGCGCCTACGAGCAGTACTTC.

This clonotype has just a few counts. The genes are TRBV7-2 and TRBJ1-1; TRBD1 matches at 7 bases. V shed 8 bases and J 3 bases; nucleotides not matched to a gene: 9. The CDR3 is 14 residues long. CDR1 is SGHTA and CDR2 is FQGNSA in the germline V gene. The CDR3 DNA reads as TGTGCCAGCGGCCCTGACAGGGTGGACACTGAAGCTTTCTTT. It is translated as CASGPDRVDTEAFF.

This clonotype was counted a few times. This chain joins TRBV28 and TRBJ1-2, with D hard to call. Trimming shortened V by 6 bases and J by 0 bases, and 8 bases separated the two germline ends. Germline CDR1 and CDR2: MDHEN and SYDVKM. The CDR3 totals 13 residues. The CDR3 DNA reads as TGTGCCAGCAGGGAGGGAGCTAACTATGGCTACACCTTC. This encodes CASREGANYGYTF.

This clonotype has at least ten counts. The gene calls are TRBV6-2 or TRBV6-3 and TRBJ2-1; unclear D gene. Germline CDR1 and CDR2: MNHEY and SVGEGT. This CDR3 comprises 14 residues. Trimming left V 2 bases short and J 10 bases short, with 15 bases between. CDR3 sequence reads: CASSYQSPSREQFF. The DNA for the CDR3 is TGTGCCAGCAGTTACCAATCCCCCTCAAGGGAGCAGTTCTTC.

J is TRBJ2-1 and V is TRBV5-5; D may be TRBD2 (5 bases). Germline V lookup: CDR1 SGHKS, CDR2 YYEKEE (reference sequence). The germline V and J ends were trimmed by 0 bases and 9 bases, with 16 bases remaining between them. This CDR3 comprises 15 residues. CDR3 protein: CASSLDGRSGGEQFF. The CDR3 DNA reads TGTGCCAGCAGCTTGGATGGGCGCAGTGGAGGTGAGCAGTTCTTC.

This clonotype has a single count. The V gene is TRBV5-4, the J gene TRBJ2-7; D may be TRBD2 (5 bases). The CDR3 extends over 17 amino acids. Trimming took 4 bases from V and 2 from J, leaving 22 bases between them. In germline, CDR1 is SGHNT, CDR2 YYREEE (reference sequence). CDR3 sequence: CASSPPWGLEGTYEQYF. The CDR3 DNA reads as TGTGCCAGCAGCCCCCCTTGGGGTCTAGAGGGTACCTACGAGCAGTACTTC.

The V call is TRBV12-3 or TRBV12-4, the J call TRBJ1-5; no firm D call. V shed 5 bases and J shed 3 bases, with 14 bases lying between them. The CDR3 totals 15 residues. CDR3 nucleotide sequence: TGTGCCAGCAGTCCGAGGCACGACAACAATCAGCCCCAGCATTTT. Its protein is CASSPRHDNNQPQHF.

This clonotype was recorded a few times. The chain combines TRBV15 with TRBJ2-3; a weak D match, TRBD1 (5 bases). Germline lookup yields CDR1 LNHNV and CDR2 YYDKDF (reference sequence). This CDR3 comprises 14 residues. The ends were cut back, 5 bases at V and 1 base at J, with 10 bases in the middle. CDR3 bases: TGTGCCACCAGCTCAGGACAACGCACAGATACGCAGTATTTT. It yields the protein CATSSGQRTDTQYF.

The sample holds many counts of this clonotype. The chain is built from TRBV28 and TRBJ2-3; D is undetermined. The CDR3 consists of 17 residues. V lost 8 bases, J lost 0 bases, and 21 bases lay in between. CDR1 and CDR2 from the germline V gene are MDHEN and SYDVKM. The CDR3 spells CASDLGPWATSTDTQYF. The CDR3 DNA sequence: TGTGCCAGCGACCTTGGCCCCTGGGCCACTAGCACAGATACGCAGTATTTT.

This clonotype was detected only a few times. This chain joins TRBV4-3 and TRBJ1-6; 11 bases map to TRBD1. Per germline, CDR1 LGHNA and CDR2 YSLEER. The V and J ends lost 7 bases and 7 bases, in that order; junction bases with no gene match: 6. The CDR3 sequence is 15 residues long. The CDR3 reads CASTGDRGGNSPLHF. CDR3 DNA sequence: TGCGCCAGCACCGGGGACAGGGGGGGAAATTCACCCCTCCACTTT.